The sequence of this T cell receptor beta chain was determined in a study of T cell changes during pregnancy in multiple sclerosis (dated 2019 in TCRdb). Context from the whole study: In women with multiple sclerosis, the researchers looked at how the T cell repertoire shifted as pregnancy progressed.

To prepare the library, the immunoSEQ multiplex PCR assay was applied. TCRdb re-hosts the immuneACCESS table, in-frame sequences only. Its copies lack some clones; in the studies checked, an unresolved V gene accounts for under half of them, and the cause for the rest is not known. The sample includes tens of thousands of clones, with roughly 89% observed a single time. The ten largest clones add up to about 0.53% of the sample. Counted from cysteine to phenylalanine, this CDR3 has 14 amino acids. The entry retains the CDR3 DNA only, 42 bases that are in frame from base 1. CDR1 and CDR2 were assigned from the germline V gene as SGHVS and FQNEAQ. V was cut back by 5 bases and J by 6 bases, leaving a gap of 17 bases between them. Notes on this clone: The specificity of this receptor is unknown. No per-base quality is available; no much larger clone lies one base away.

This receptor chain uses TRBV7-8 and TRBJ2-7; the D segment could be TRBD2, given 6 matching bases. The specimen was CD4+ T cells from peripheral blood mononuclear cells, collected before pregnancy. The source is a female donor with multiple sclerosis, enrolled in a pregnancy study. The DNA sequence is TGTGCCAGCAGCGCGGGGCTCCTGTGGGGCGAGCAGTACTTC. Translated, this is CASSAGLLWGEQYF.